The rows below give T cell receptor beta chains drawn from one sample of a study of cytotoxic CD8 clonotypes in ibrutinib-treated CLL. Only in-frame clones appear in the TCRdb table, and some are missing; sequencing was by immunoSEQ multiplex PCR. This sample has approximately 91,000 clones, with roughly 77% found just once. This specimen consisted of PBMCs, obtained after 12 months of ibrutinib treatment. The receptors originated from a human donor with chronic lymphocytic leukemia. CDR3s include the opening cysteine and the closing phenylalanine or tryptophan. The D gene is left open where the match is weak. Clone size is shown for a subset of rows, as once, few, many or a class of expanded clone.

TGTGCCAGCAGCGCACATCTGAGCGAGGAGGCTTTCTTT,CASSAHLSEEAFF,-,TRBJ1-1,-,TRBV9
TGTGCCAGCAGTCCAGGACAGCGGTGGACTGAAGCTTTCTTT,CASSPGQRWTEAFF,many,TRBJ1-1,-,TRBV27
TGTGCCAGCTCACCTCGAACTAGCGGCCCCAATGAGCAGTTCTTC,CASSPRTSGPNEQFF,-,TRBJ2-1,TRBD2,TRBV18
TGTGCCAGCAGTTTTGATAGTAGGGAGACCCAGTACTTC,CASSFDSRETQYF,-,TRBJ2-5,-,TRBV27
TGTGCTTCGGGCGAGGAGACCCAGTACTTC,CASGEETQYF,-,TRBJ2-5,-,TRBV7-2
TGTGCCAGCAGCCTCAACCCCGGACAGGGAGGCTACACCTTC,CASSLNPGQGGYTF,few,TRBJ1-2,TRBD1,TRBV4-2
TGTGCCAGCTCACCACGTCCCCTAGAGGTCACAGATACGCAGTATTTT,CASSPRPLEVTDTQYF,-,TRBJ2-3,-,TRBV18
TGTGCCAGCTCACCAGTTGGTCAGGGGGGATCACCCCTCCACTTT,CASSPVGQGGSPLHF,-,TRBJ1-6,TRBD1,TRBV18
TGTGCCAGCAGCTTAGGGGGACGGGGGGCTCCCCAAGAGACCCAGTACTTC,CASSLGGRGAPQETQYF,-,TRBJ2-5,-,TRBV5-4
TGTGCCATCAGTGGGGCTGCAGATACGCAGTATTTT,CAISGAADTQYF,-,TRBJ2-3,-,TRBV10-3
TGTGCCAGCAGTTTATCCGGGGGGCCCTACAATGAGCAGTTCTTC,CASSLSGGPYNEQFF,-,TRBJ2-1,-,TRBV7-8
TGTGCCACCCAAGGGTGGGAGAACACTGAAGCTTTCTTT,CATQGWENTEAFF,-,TRBJ1-1,-,TRBV10-3
TGTGCCAGTAGTATGGAGGGGGCCTCCTACGAGCAGTACTTC,CASSMEGASYEQYF,-,TRBJ2-7,-,TRBV19
TGTGCCAGTAGTATTGGTCCTTACACAGATACGCAGTATTTT,CASSIGPYTDTQYF,once,TRBJ2-3,-,TRBV19
TGCAGCGTTTTCCCCGCAGGGGAGACCCAGTACTTC,CSVFPAGETQYF,-,TRBJ2-5,-,TRBV29-1
TGTGCCAGCAGTCAGGGGGCAGGGCAGTACTTC,CASSQGAGQYF,few,TRBJ2-7,TRBD1,TRBV27
TGTGCCAGCAGCTTATTCGGGGACTCTGAAGCTTTCTTT,CASSLFGDSEAFF,-,TRBJ1-1,-,TRBV11-3
TGTGCCAGCAGTCCGGGGGCCCGCGGCGGGGAGCTGTTTTTT,CASSPGARGGELFF,-,TRBJ2-2,-,TRBV27
TGTGCCAGCATGGGGGGGACAGGGGCCGGAAACACCATATATTTT,CASMGGTGAGNTIYF,-,TRBJ1-3,TRBD1,TRBV27
TGTGCCAGCATGGTCCTTCGGGAGGTTGGCTACGAGCAGTACTTC,CASMVLREVGYEQYF,-,TRBJ2-7,TRBD2,TRBV27
TGTGCCAGTAGCGCGGACAGTCATCAGCCCCAGCATTTT,CASSADSHQPQHF,-,TRBJ1-5,-,TRBV19
TGTGCCAGCGGGGGGGCGGCCGAAGTGGATGAGCAGTTCTTC,CASGGAAEVDEQFF,-,TRBJ2-1,-,TRBV28
TGTGCCAGCAGCCCCGGACAGGGGCGAGTGGGGGGGGAAAAACTGTTTTTT,CASSPGQGRVGGEKLFF,-,TRBJ1-4,TRBD1,TRBV7-2
TGTGCCAGCAGCCCCCGGACAGGCACAGATACGCAGTATTTT,CASSPRTGTDTQYF,-,TRBJ2-3,-,TRBV11-3